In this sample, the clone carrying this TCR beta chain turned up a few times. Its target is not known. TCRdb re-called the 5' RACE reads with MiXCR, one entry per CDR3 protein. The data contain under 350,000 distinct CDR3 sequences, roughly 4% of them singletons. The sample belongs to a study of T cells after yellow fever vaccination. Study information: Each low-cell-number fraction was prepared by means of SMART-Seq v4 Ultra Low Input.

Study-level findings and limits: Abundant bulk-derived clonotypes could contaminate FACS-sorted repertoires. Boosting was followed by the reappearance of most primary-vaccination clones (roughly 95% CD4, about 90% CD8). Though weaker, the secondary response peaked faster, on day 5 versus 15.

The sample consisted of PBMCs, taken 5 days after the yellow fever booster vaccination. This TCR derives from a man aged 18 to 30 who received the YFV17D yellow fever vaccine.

The CDR3 nucleotides read TGTGCCATCAGTGAGTGCGTCTCTGGAAACACCATATATTTT. Translating it yields CAISECVSGNTIYF. The chain recombines TRBV10-3 with TRBJ1-3; D not certain. This CDR3 is 14 amino acids long. Deletions cut 1 base from V and 0 bases from J, with 4 bases between. Germline V gene lookup returns CDR1 ENHRY and CDR2 SYGVKD.